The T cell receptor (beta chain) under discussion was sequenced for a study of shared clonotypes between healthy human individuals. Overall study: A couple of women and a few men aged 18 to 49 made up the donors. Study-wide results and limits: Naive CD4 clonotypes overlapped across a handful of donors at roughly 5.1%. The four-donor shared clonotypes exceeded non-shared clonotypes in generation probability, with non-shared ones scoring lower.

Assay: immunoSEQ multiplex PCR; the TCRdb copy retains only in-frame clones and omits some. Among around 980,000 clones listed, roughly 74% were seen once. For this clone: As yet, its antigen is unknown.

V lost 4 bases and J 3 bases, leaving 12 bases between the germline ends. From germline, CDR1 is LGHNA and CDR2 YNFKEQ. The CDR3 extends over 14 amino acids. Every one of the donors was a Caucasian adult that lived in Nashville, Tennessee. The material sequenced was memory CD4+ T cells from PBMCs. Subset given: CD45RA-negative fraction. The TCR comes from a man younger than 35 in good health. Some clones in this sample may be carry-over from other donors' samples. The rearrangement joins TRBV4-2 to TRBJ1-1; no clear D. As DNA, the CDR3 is TGTGCCAGCAGCCCAACGCACGGGGACACTGAAGCTTTCTTT. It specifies CASSPTHGDTEAFF.